This entry is about one T cell receptor (beta chain). What antigen it recognizes has not been identified. No quality values exist for individual bases; no much larger clone is one base distant. Separate from the approximately 730-subject first cohort, the validation cohort of 120 subjects was the group to which the donors belonged. Cut back by 4 bases and 1 base, the V and J ends lie 16 bases apart. Sequences SGHTA (CDR1) and FQGNSA (CDR2) are obtained from the germline V gene. Including the terminal cysteine and phenylalanine, the CDR3 comprises 16 residues. CDR3 DNA is the only sequence kept; it has 48 bases, read in frame from the first base. The record originates from a study of cytomegalovirus exposure and HLA in healthy donors (dated by TCRdb to 2015 to 2018). Study-wide context: A later analysis indicated that the roughly 120 validation repertoires were generated on the platform also employed for the 650 to 850 repertoires of the first cohort. The study aimed to test whether signatures of past pathogen exposure could be identified by cataloging public T cell receptors. The study combined high-throughput TCR immunosequencing, statistical association of individual TCRs with disease status, and machine learning to predict cytomegalovirus infection status. A separate validation cohort of 100 to 150 different subjects was used in addition to the approximately 670-subject first cohort. The paper's findings and limits, for the study overall: A few of the identified cytomegalovirus-associated TCR beta chains were confirmed in vitro to be specific for cytomegalovirus antigens. The validation cohort had no HLA typing available for a later analysis, so co-occurrence within that cohort was assessed over all 120 or so repertoires. While some public TCRs were present in many individuals, most TCR sequences turned up only very rarely across donors. According to the authors, the approach could potentially be generalized to other disease states and immunological phenotypes. The study gave a list of 150 to 200 TCR beta chains associated with cytomegalovirus. In a later analysis, TCRs clustered in the first cohort were found to also tend to co-occur in the roughly 130 validation repertoires, with over 90% of cluster scores above 0. The classifier was reported to diagnose cytomegalovirus status with high specificity and sensitivity in both the original and validation cohorts.

Library method: the immunoSEQ multiplex PCR assay. Under the source paper's analysis protocol: A statistical classification framework was built to diagnose cytomegalovirus status from the catalog of TCR beta chain sequences. Imported from immuneACCESS, the table was reduced by TCRdb to in-frame sequences with V and J called. These copies leave out some clones; in studies compared against another copy, an unresolved V gene accounts for under half, and the cause of the remainder is not known. V and J calls and clone size are copied from that table; D and trimming were computed from the DNA. The sample contains 90,000 to 120,000 clones, approximately 94% of them found a single time. Approximately 0.67% of the sample is in the top ten clones.

The TCR originated in a woman aged 18 to 35 in good health and CMV-seronegative. Material for sequencing was PBMCs. The chain is encoded by TRBV7-2 joined to TRBJ1-2; TRBD1 might be the D gene, on 6 matching bases. The DNA reads TGTGCCAGCAGCTACGGTTTGCAGGGGCGTAACTATGGCTACACCTTC. This is translated as CASSYGLQGRNYGYTF.